This TCR beta chain was documented in a study of blood T cell repertoires in COVID-19. At the level of the study: Both acute and convalescent COVID-19 samples were obtained from the United States, Italy and Spain.

This clone was detected once. Germline V gives CDR1 SGHDT, CDR2 YYEEEE. This CDR3 has 15 residues. Trimming left V 0 bases short and J 0 bases short, with 8 bases between. Some clones are missing from TCRdb's copy, which holds only in-frame ones; the method was immunoSEQ multiplex PCR. The table shows about 180,000 clones, with around 90% occurring only once. V and J are TRBV5-6 and TRBJ2-3; D is ambiguous. The sequence derives from a woman aged 45-59 years with acute or convalescent COVID-19. The sample taken for sequencing was peripheral blood. In nucleotides, the CDR3 is TGTGCCAGCAGCTTGGTAGCACAAAGCACAGATACGCAGTATTTT. Protein sequence: CASSLVAQSTDTQYF.